Presented here are 10 T cell receptor beta chains from one specimen sequenced in a study of control samples from healthy donors and cancer patients. TCRdb's table, derived via immunoSEQ multiplex PCR, lists solely in-frame clones and lacks some. This table has around 80,000 clones, over 90% appearing once. The sample was blood. The receptors were gathered from a woman aged 25-40 years in good health.

J is TRBJ1-2 and V is TRBV5-1; 8 nucleotides match TRBD1. This CDR3 has 15 amino acids. CDR1 SGHRS and CDR2 YFSETQ come from the germline V gene. V lost 2 bases, J lost 12 bases, and 15 bases stayed unmatched. The CDR3 reads CASSFSLGQVGGHTF. CDR3 coding DNA: TGCGCCAGCAGCTTCTCTTTGGGACAGGTTGGGGGCCACACCTTC.

The chain is built from TRBV6-1 and TRBJ2-2; a weak D match, TRBD1 (6 bases). This CDR3 is 14 amino acids long. Germline CDR1 reads MNHNS; CDR2 reads SASEGT. The V end lost 5 bases, the J end lost 7 bases, and 14 bases lay between the germline ends. CDR3 nucleotide sequence: TGTGCCAGCAGTTATACAGGGTCGGGCGGGGAGCTGTTTTTT. Translation: CASSYTGSGGELFF.

This chain connects TRBV7-9 to TRBJ1-1, with D maybe TRBD1 (6 bases). Germline loops: CDR1 SEHNR, CDR2 FQNEAQ (reference sequence). The CDR3 is 13 residues long. Trimming pared 8 bases from V and 1 base from J, leaving 11 bases between. This CDR3 is CASLEGGNTEAFF. The CDR3 DNA reads TGTGCCAGCCTTGAAGGGGGGAACACTGAAGCTTTCTTT.

This chain uses TRBV3-1 (or the pseudogene TRBV3-2) with TRBJ1-3; D unclear. CDR1 LGHDT and CDR2 YNNKEL come from the germline V gene (reference sequence). CDR3 length equals 17 residues. The V and J ends lost 1 base and 2 bases respectively, with 15 bases between them. The CDR3: CASSQVGSTWAGNTIYF. The CDR3, as DNA: TGTGCCAGCAGCCAAGTAGGCTCCACGTGGGCTGGAAACACCATATATTTT.

This chain joins TRBV3-1 (or the pseudogene TRBV3-2) and TRBJ1-6, with TRBD1 as a possible D gene (5 bases). The V end lost 2 bases, the J end lost 9 bases, and 5 bases lay between the germline ends. The CDR3 totals 12 residues. Germline assignment: CDR1 LGHDT and CDR2 YNNKEL (reference sequence). The chain's CDR3 is CASSQQGSPLHF. The CDR3 coding sequence is TGTGCCAGCAGCCAACAGGGTTCACCCCTCCACTTT.

V usage is TRBV3-1 (or the pseudogene TRBV3-2) and J usage is TRBJ2-5; 7 bases line up with TRBD1. Germline V gene lookup returns CDR1 LGHDT and CDR2 YNNKEL (reference sequence). The CDR3 is 18 residues long. Losses at the gene ends were 0 bases for V and 1 base for J; bases not matched to a gene: 11. This chain's CDR3 is CASSQEMRQGRFQETQYF. CDR3 nucleotides: TGTGCCAGCAGCCAAGAAATGAGACAGGGTCGATTCCAAGAGACCCAGTACTTC.

The chain couples TRBV6-5 to TRBJ1-2, with D possibly TRBD1 on 5 matching bases. The germline V and J ends were trimmed by 6 bases and 4 bases, with 12 bases remaining between them. The CDR3 is 13 amino acids. Per the germline V gene, CDR1 is MNHEY and CDR2 is SVGAGI. The CDR3 coding sequence is TGTGCCAGCAGCCCCGGGACCGGCTATGGCTACACCTTC. This codes for CASSPGTGYGYTF.

The chain carries TRBV24-1 and TRBJ1-3, with D possibly matching TRBD1 (5 bases). This CDR3 has 15 residues. The V gene lost 4 bases and the J gene lost 9 bases, with 18 bases spanning the gap. CDR1 is KGHDR and CDR2 is SFDVKD in the germline V gene. CDR3 nucleotide sequence: TGTGCCACCAGTGACCCGCGCGGGACCGAGGGCACCATATATTTT. Amino acids: CATSDPRGTEGTIYF.

The chain combines TRBV5-5 with TRBJ2-3; 10 bases agree with TRBD1. With V trimmed by 2 bases and J by 6 bases, 18 bases remained unmatched. The length of the CDR3 is 19 residues. CDR1 is SGHKS, CDR2 YYEKEE, per germline (reference sequence). This chain's CDR3 is CASSLVPGQGRAPADTQYF. Here the CDR3 DNA reads TGTGCCAGCAGCTTAGTCCCGGGACAGGGGAGGGCTCCGGCCGATACGCAGTATTTT.

This chain joins TRBV15 and TRBJ2-3; D remains ambiguous. Trimming stripped 0 bases from V and 8 bases from J, with 12 bases between. The CDR3 spans 14 residues. The germline V gene encodes CDR1 LNHNV and CDR2 YYDKDF (reference sequence). The CDR3 bases are TGTGCCACCAGCAGAGATAAGGCTGGGGTTACGCAGTATTTT. Its protein product is CATSRDKAGVTQYF.